This TCR beta chain was sequenced for a study of cytomegalovirus exposure and HLA in healthy donors. The study ran its PCR with 60 Vbeta and 13 Jbeta primers. The method was immunoSEQ multiplex PCR; TCRdb's version includes in-frame clones alone and lacks a portion of them. The profile covers about 190,000 clones, with around 77% appearing a single time and 1.5% to 2% taken by the ten largest. Trimming took off 5 bases at V and 4 bases at J, with 17 bases between the two ends. CDR3 size: 16 residues. Germline-derived CDR1 and CDR2 are SGHVS and FNYEAQ. The receptor comes from a woman under 30 in good health and CMV-seronegative. The chain links TRBV7-6 to TRBJ2-2, with D possibly being TRBD1 (6 bases). The sequenced sample was PBMCs. CDR3 DNA sequence: TGTGCCAGCAGCCCCGAGGCAGGGGTCACCACCGGGGAGCTGTTTTTT. Residues: CASSPEAGVTTGELFF. Filled out from reference TRBV7-6 and TRBJ2-2, the complete variable domain reads GAGVSQSPRYKVTKRGQDVALRCDPISGHVSLYWYRQALGQGPEFLTYFNYEAQQDKSGLPNDRFSAERPEGSISTLTIQRTEQRDSAMYRCASSPEAGVTTGELFFGEGSRLTVL.